This is a list of T cell receptor beta chains from one sample in a study of early T cells in non-severe SARS-CoV-2 infection. Via MiXCR, TCRdb re-called the 5' RACE reads, giving one row per CDR3 protein. Seen here are tens of thousands of distinct CDR3 sequences, about 4.6% observed once, and the top ten hold 12%. Sequenced input: whole blood. The source of these receptors is an adult who was a healthcare worker with PCR-confirmed SARS-CoV-2 infection or an uninfected control (not recorded which). Both conserved end residues are part of each CDR3. A D gene is named only where the DNA matches it firmly. Clone size is given for some rows only: seen once, a few or many times, or a class if the clone is expanded.

TRBD1 many TRBJ2-5 TRBV11-3 14 TGTGCCAGCAGCGCTCGACAGGGGAAAGGGACCCAGTACTTC CASSARQGKGTQYF
. many TRBJ2-5 TRBV29-1 10 TGCAGCGTGGGTTCTGAGACCCAGTACTTC CSVGSETQYF
TRBD1 many TRBJ1-1 TRBV14 16 TGTGCCAGCAGCCCCCGCTCAGGGGGTGCGTACACTGAAGCTTTCTTT CASSPRSGGAYTEAFF
. many TRBJ1-4 TRBV10-3 15 TGTGCCATCAGTGACAGGTCCGCAACTAATGAAAAACTGTTTTTT CAISDRSATNEKLFF
TRBD1 many TRBJ2-5 TRBV12-5 15 TGTGCTAGTGCCGTCGACAGGGCGCCTCGAGAGACCCAGTACTTC CASAVDRAPRETQYF
TRBD2 many TRBJ2-7 TRBV28 14 TGTGCCAGCAGTACACCTAGCGGAGCCTACGAGCAGTACTTC CASSTPSGAYEQYF
. many TRBJ1-4 TRBV5-5 15 TGTGCCAGCAGCTTGACGCCAGACACTAATGAAAAACTGTTTTTT CASSLTPDTNEKLFF
. many TRBJ2-7 TRBV4-1 17 TGCGCCAGCAGCCAAGACGTACGGGCACCCTCAACCTACGAGCAGTACTTC CASSQDVRAPSTYEQYF
. many TRBJ2-7 TRBV4-2 14 TGTGCCAGCAGCCCAGACCTGGGAGAATACGAGCAGTACTTC CASSPDLGEYEQYF
TRBD2 many TRBJ2-3 TRBV6-1 15 TGTGCCAGCAGACTAGCGGGGGGGAGAACAGATACGCAGTATTTT CASRLAGGRTDTQYF
TRBD1 few TRBJ1-2 TRBV19 14 TGTGCCAGTAGCAAGGACAGGAGGCCTTATGGCTACACCTTC CASSKDRRPYGYTF
. many TRBJ2-1 TRBV10-3 13 TGTGCCATCAGGGTTGGGGGTGACAATGAGCAGTTCTTC CAIRVGGDNEQFF
. many TRBJ2-7 TRBV27 12 TGTGCCAGCAGGCTCATGGGGAACGAGCAGTACTTC CASRLMGNEQYF
TRBD1 . TRBJ1-2 TRBV6-5 15 TGTGCCACCCGAGTTGGGGCGGCAGGGGGCAAAGGCTACACCTTC CATRVGAAGGKGYTF
TRBD1 many TRBJ2-3 TRBV7-9 13 TGTGCCAGCAGCTTAGGACAGGGGGATACGCAGTATTTT CASSLGQGDTQYF
. many TRBJ2-3 TRBV4-1 13 TGCGCCAGCAGCCAAGGACCACCTAGTACGCAGTATTTT CASSQGPPSTQYF
TRBD1 many TRBJ1-1 TRBV7-3 13 TGTGCCAGCAGCTTCCAGGGGGACACTGAAGCTTTCTTT CASSFQGDTEAFF
. many TRBJ2-2 TRBV12-3/TRBV12-4 14 TGTGCCAGCAGTTTCCAGGGCACCACCGGGGAGCTGTTTTTT CASSFQGTTGELFF
. . TRBJ2-7 TRBV28 13 TGTGCCAGCACCCCACAGCTTTCCTACGAGCAGTACTTC CASTPQLSYEQYF
TRBD1 many TRBJ2-7 TRBV3-1 13 TGTGCCAGCAGCCAGGGACAGGGAAACGAGCAGTACTTC CASSQGQGNEQYF
TRBD2 many TRBJ2-1 TRBV29-1 14 TGCAGCGTTGCTCTAGCGGGAGTCTACAATGAGCAGTTCTTC CSVALAGVYNEQFF
. medium-sized TRBJ2-3 TRBV29-1 16 TGCAGCGTTTACCTCCAGGGGGGAGCCGTCACAGATACGCAGTATTTT CSVYLQGGAVTDTQYF
. many TRBJ2-7 TRBV18 13 TGTGCCAGCTCACCACAGGGATTCTACGAGCAGTACTTC CASSPQGFYEQYF
. many TRBJ1-2 TRBV19 13 TGTGCCAGCACGACGGGGATTAACTATGGCTACACCTTC CASTTGINYGYTF
. many TRBJ1-3 TRBV18 14 TGTGCCAGCTCCTCCTCTGCTGGGAGAAACACCATATATTTT CASSSSAGRNTIYF
TRBD1 many TRBJ2-3 TRBV27 17 TGTGCCAGCAGTGTCCCCTTACCGGGACAGGGTCTAAGGGGCCAGTATTTT CASSVPLPGQGLRGQYF
. many TRBJ2-7 TRBV7-3 15 TGTGCCAGCAGCTTAACCGGGACGCGCTCCTACGAGCAGTACTTC CASSLTGTRSYEQYF
TRBD2 . TRBJ2-1 TRBV5-1 16 TGCGCCAGCAGCCTCCCAGCGGGGGGGCCATTGAATGAGCAGTTCTTC CASSLPAGGPLNEQFF
. few TRBJ2-5 TRBV3-1 18 TGTGCCAGCAGCCGCACTACCACCCGGGGAAAGTACCAAGAGACCCAGTACTTC CASSRTTTRGKYQETQYF
. few TRBJ2-6 TRBV19 16 TGTGCCAGTATACCCCAACGAAACTCTGGGGCCAACGTCCTGACTTTC CASIPQRNSGANVLTF
. few TRBJ2-7 TRBV11-2 15 TGTGCCAGCAGCTTACGGACCCTAGCGTTTCACGAGCAGTACTTC CASSLRTLAFHEQYF
. many TRBJ1-1 TRBV28 12 TGTGCCAGCAGTTTGCTGAACACTGAAGCTTTCTTT CASSLLNTEAFF
TRBD1 few TRBJ2-3 TRBV20-1 13 TGCAGTGCTAGAACAGGGGGCACAGATACGCAGTATTTT CSARTGGTDTQYF
. many TRBJ2-3 TRBV6-1 15 TGTGCCAGCAGGTGGGACCCAGGGAGCACAGATACGCAGTATTTT CASRWDPGSTDTQYF
. many TRBJ2-7 TRBV28 14 TGTGCCAGCAGTCACGGGACCTTCGCCTACGAGCAGTACTTC CASSHGTFAYEQYF
. many TRBJ2-3 TRBV6-4 14 TGTGCCAGCAGTGACTCGAAGGGGGCAGATACGCAGTATTTT CASSDSKGADTQYF
. many TRBJ2-2 TRBV7-2 15 TGTGCCAGCCTCGGACTTTCGGATGCCACCGGGGAGCTGTTTTTT CASLGLSDATGELFF
. many TRBJ2-3 TRBV29-1 11 TGCAGCGTTGTAGAGGTAGATACGCAGTATTTT CSVVEVDTQYF
TRBD2 many TRBJ2-5 TRBV20-1 14 TGCAGTGCTAGAGATTCGCGGGGGGCAGAGACCCAGTACTTC CSARDSRGAETQYF
TRBD1 many TRBJ2-7 TRBV20-1 13 TGCAGTGCCCCCCGGACAGGGAGCTACGAGCAGTACTTC CSAPRTGSYEQYF
. few TRBJ2-7 TRBV25-1 14 TGTGCCAGCAGTGAAGGGGGATTGTCCTACGAGCAGTACTTC CASSEGGLSYEQYF
TRBD2 few TRBJ2-2 TRBV6-2/TRBV6-3 16 TGTGCCAGCAGTTACTCGGCAGGGACTAAGGGCGGGGAGCTGTTTTTT CASSYSAGTKGGELFF
TRBD1 few TRBJ1-2 TRBV27 17 TGTGCCAGCAGTTTATCCCACAGGACAGGGACCTCCTATGGCTACACCTTC CASSLSHRTGTSYGYTF
. many TRBJ2-7 TRBV13 13 TGTGCCAGCAGCTTAGTCGGCTCCTACGAGCAGTACTTC CASSLVGSYEQYF
. many TRBJ2-3 TRBV7-9 14 TGTGCCAGCAGCCCCTCCGGCGGAGCAGATACGCAGTATTTT CASSPSGGADTQYF
TRBD1 many TRBJ1-1 TRBV5-1 14 TGCGCCAGCAGCTTCGGACAGGAGAACACTGAAGCTTTCTTT CASSFGQENTEAFF
. many TRBJ2-5 TRBV7-9 15 TGTGCCAGCAGCCCTCCAAGGCGGGTTGGAGAGACCCAGTACTTC CASSPPRRVGETQYF
. medium-sized TRBJ2-3 TRBV24-1 16 TGTGCCACCAGTGATACTGCCTCCGGGACTGGAGATACGCAGTATTTT CATSDTASGTGDTQYF
TRBD1 many TRBJ2-7 TRBV7-9 16 TGTGCCAGCAGCTTAGGGAGGTCGCAGGGGGCAGGCGAGCAGTACTTC CASSLGRSQGAGEQYF